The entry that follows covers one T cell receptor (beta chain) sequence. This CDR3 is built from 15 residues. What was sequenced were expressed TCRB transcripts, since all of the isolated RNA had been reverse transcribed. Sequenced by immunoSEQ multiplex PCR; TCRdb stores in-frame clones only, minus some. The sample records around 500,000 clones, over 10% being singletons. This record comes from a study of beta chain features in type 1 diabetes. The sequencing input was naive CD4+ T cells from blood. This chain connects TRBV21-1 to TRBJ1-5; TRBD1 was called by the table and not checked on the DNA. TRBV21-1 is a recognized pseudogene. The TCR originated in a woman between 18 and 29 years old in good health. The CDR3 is CASSNWTGSNQPQHF. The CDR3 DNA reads TGTGCCAGCAGCAATTGGACAGGCAGCAATCAGCCCCAGCATTTT.